This TCR beta chain emerged from a study of blood T cell repertoires in COVID-19. Study as a whole: Sample material is recorded as cDNA or gDNA derived from T cells, B-cell-depleted T cells, or PBMCs.

The junction had 15 bases not matched to a gene; V was cut back by 5 bases and J by 7 bases. Germline lookup yields CDR1 SGHTA and CDR2 FQGNSA. CDR3 length: 16 amino acids. Original methodology: Scientists estimated how many nucleated cells there were by amplifying reference gene primers. Measured with immunoSEQ multiplex PCR; TCRdb has only the in-frame clones, and not every one. For V, J and clone size, that table is used; D and trimming come from the DNA. The sample gives some 48,000 clones, 80% to 90% of which show up once; about 3.2% is in the top ten. The sequence was obtained from a woman older than 75 with acute or convalescent COVID-19. The V gene is TRBV7-2, the J gene TRBJ2-5; TRBD2 matches 8 bases. Sequencing used peripheral blood. The CDR3 reads CASSDASGLGGGTQYF. The CDR3 DNA sequence: TGTGCCAGCAGCGACGCATCGGGACTAGGGGGGGGGACCCAGTACTTC. The whole variable domain, remainder taken from reference TRBV7-2 and TRBJ2-5, is GAGVSQSPSNKVTEKGKDVELRCDPISGHTALYWYRQSLGQGLEFLIYFQGNSAPDKSGLPSDRFSAERTGGSVSTLTIQRTQQEDSAVYLCASSDASGLGGGTQYFGPGTRLLVL.